This T cell receptor (beta chain) came from a study of T cell changes during pregnancy in multiple sclerosis. Profiled with immunoSEQ multiplex PCR; TCRdb holds only in-frame clones, not every one. The sample includes fewer than 100,000 clones, 90% to 95% of them seen just once. The CDR3 extends over 13 amino acids. Trimming stripped 5 bases from V and 1 base from J, with 8 bases between. From germline, CDR1 is SGHTA and CDR2 FQGTGA. The receptor was derived from a female donor in good health, enrolled as a control in a pregnancy study. The genes are TRBV7-3 and TRBJ1-1; tentative D call: TRBD1 (5 bases). This sample comprised peripheral blood, obtained after pregnancy. CDR3 bases: TGTGCCAGCAGCAGACAGTGGAACACTGAAGCTTTCTTT. It codes for CASSRQWNTEAFF.